This record covers a single TCR beta chain. Sequencing was performed with immunoSEQ multiplex PCR; in TCRdb, only in-frame clones are kept and a portion is missing. Here the sample spans about 180,000 clones, 90% to 95% being singletons. The entry originates in a study of control samples from healthy donors and cancer patients. This CDR3 has 14 amino acids. V was clipped by 1 base and J by 6 bases, with 11 bases between them. Germline CDR1 and CDR2: SGHTA and FQGNSA. The V and J genes are TRBV7-2 and TRBJ2-3; no definite D call. Input material: blood. This sequence was found in a woman aged 18-29 years in good health. CDR3 DNA: TGTGCCAGCAGCTTAGATAATCTTAGGGATACGCAGTATTTT. Translated: CASSLDNLRDTQYF.